This entry describes one TCR beta chain. TCRdb ran MiXCR on the 5' RACE reads and lists one entry per CDR3 protein. This sample has about 67,000 distinct CDR3 sequences; approximately 15% occur once, and the top ten carry approximately 5.4%. This sample was included in a study of HIV-infected patients and healthy controls. The trim removed 7 bases at V and 3 bases at J, leaving 6 bases unmatched. The CDR3 totals 13 residues. Per germline, CDR1 LNHDA and CDR2 SQIVND (reference sequence). Sample: CD4+ T cells from blood. The chain recombines TRBV19 with TRBJ2-7, with TRBD2 matching over 7 bases. This receptor was taken from a human donor in good health. The CDR3 DNA reads as TGTGCCAGTACTCGAGCGGGAAGCTACGAGCAGTACTTC. Its protein product is CASTRAGSYEQYF.